Presented here are 31 T cell receptor beta chains from one specimen sequenced in a study of blood T cell repertoires in COVID-19. Assay: immunoSEQ multiplex PCR; the TCRdb copy retains only in-frame clones and omits some. The data hold fewer than 250,000 clones, with 70% to 80% observed a single time. Sample: peripheral blood. These TCRs come from a woman aged 45 to 65 with acute or convalescent COVID-19.

The rearrangement links TRBV19 to TRBJ2-6; D unclear. This CDR3 has 16 amino acids. V dropped 0 bases and J dropped 0 bases, with 6 bases sitting between them. Germline-derived CDR1 and CDR2 are LNHDA and SQIVND (reference sequence). CDR3 sequence reads: CASSIDHSSGANVLTF. In DNA, the CDR3 is TGTGCCAGTAGTATAGATCATTCCTCTGGGGCCAACGTCCTGACTTTC.

V usage is TRBV27 and J usage is TRBJ2-1; a weak D match, TRBD2 (6 bases). The V end lost 5 bases, the J end lost 10 bases, and 15 bases lay between the germline ends. CDR3 length: 13 amino acids. The germline gives CDR1 MNHEY, CDR2 SMNVEV (reference sequence). The CDR3, as DNA: TGTGCCAGCAGTCCCCGCCCCCTAGCGGAGCAGTTCTTC. As protein: CASSPRPLAEQFF.

The chain has TRBV6-6 and TRBJ2-3, with D perhaps TRBD1 (6 bases). Germline V gene sequence: CDR1 MNHNY, CDR2 SVGAGI (reference sequence). Between the trimmed V and J ends, which lost 8 bases and 1 base, there was a span of 13 bases. This CDR3 has 14 amino acids. The CDR3 protein is CASGSRGGTDTQYF. The CDR3, as DNA: TGTGCCAGCGGTTCCAGGGGCGGCACAGATACGCAGTATTTT.

The genes are TRBV9 and TRBJ2-7; 7 nucleotides align to TRBD1. The CDR3 extends over 15 amino acids. Trimming removed 0 bases from V and 1 base from J; junction bases left unmatched: 4. Germline V CDR1 and CDR2: SGDLS, YYNGEE. CDR3: CASSVAGDRSYEQYF. CDR3 coding DNA: TGTGCCAGCAGCGTAGCTGGGGACAGATCCTACGAGCAGTACTTC. Drawing the rest from reference TRBV9 and TRBJ2-7, the complete variable domain is DSGVTQTPKHLITATGQRVTLRCSPRSGDLSVYWYQQSLDQGLQFLIQYYNGEERAKGNILERFSAQQFPDLHSELNLSSLELGDSALYFCASSVAGDRSYEQYFGPGTRLTVT.

This clone was counted only a few times. The chain carries TRBV5-4 and TRBJ2-1; D possibly corresponds to TRBD2 (6 bases). CDR3 length: 14 residues. Trimming shortened V by 3 bases and J by 7 bases, and 14 bases separated the two germline ends. The germline V gene encodes CDR1 SGHNT and CDR2 YYREEE (reference sequence). The CDR3 nucleotides read TGTGCCAGCAGCTCCTGGACTATTCTAAATGAGCAGTTCTTC. This codes for CASSSWTILNEQFF.

The chain has TRBV27 and TRBJ2-1, with 8 bases aligning to TRBD2. This CDR3 is 16 amino acids long. Germline values: CDR1 MNHEY, CDR2 SMNVEV (reference sequence). The trim removed 7 bases at V and 5 bases at J, leaving 13 bases unmatched. CDR3 nucleotides: TGTGCCAGCAACCCTTGGGGAACTAGCGGAAACAATGAGCAGTTCTTC. Its protein product is CASNPWGTSGNNEQFF.

The chain couples TRBV24-1 to TRBJ1-6, with D hard to call. Germline lookup yields CDR1 KGHDR and CDR2 SFDVKD. Trimming pared 1 base from V and 9 bases from J, leaving 6 bases between. The length of the CDR3 is 13 residues. The CDR3 loop reads CATSDFSGSPLHF. The CDR3 DNA follows: TGTGCCACCAGTGATTTCTCCGGTTCACCCCTCCACTTT.

This clone was counted a few times. The rearrangement joins TRBV7-6 to TRBJ2-7; weak D call: TRBD1 (6 bases). Trimming shortened V by 1 base and J by 0 bases, and 13 bases separated the two germline ends. The CDR3 consists of 16 residues. The germline CDR1 and CDR2 sequences are SGHVS and FNYEAQ. CDR3 sequence: CASSLDVTGSSYEQYF. The CDR3 nucleotides read TGTGCCAGCAGCTTAGACGTTACAGGGAGCTCCTACGAGCAGTACTTC.

This chain links TRBV6-2 or TRBV6-3 with TRBJ2-1, with a weak D call TRBD1 (5 bases). The CDR3 runs 14 residues. The V end lost 1 base, the J end lost 6 bases, and 10 bases lay between the germline ends. Germline V gene lookup returns CDR1 MNHEY and CDR2 SVGEGT. CDR3 loop: CASSYWARGNEQFF. In DNA, the CDR3 is TGTGCCAGCAGTTACTGGGCTAGGGGCAATGAGCAGTTCTTC.

V usage is TRBV6-2 or TRBV6-3 and J usage is TRBJ2-6; the D gene is possibly TRBD1 (5 bases). CDR3 size: 19 residues. V was pared by 6 bases and J by 2 bases, with 23 bases between. Germline lookup yields CDR1 MNHEY and CDR2 SVGEGT. CDR3 region: CASSRLWGSTSPGANVLTF. The CDR3 DNA is TGTGCCAGCAGCCGCCTTTGGGGCTCTACCAGCCCTGGGGCCAACGTCCTGACTTTC.

The V gene is TRBV19, the J gene TRBJ1-5; D ambiguous. Looked up from germline, CDR1 is LNHDA and CDR2 is SQIVND (reference sequence). The CDR3 is 15 residues long. Between the trimmed V and J ends, which lost 2 bases and 0 bases, there was a span of 8 bases. CDR3 residues: CASSIIRPSNQPQHF. For the CDR3, the DNA is TGTGCCAGTAGTATAATCAGGCCTAGCAATCAGCCCCAGCATTTT.

The genes are TRBV2 and TRBJ2-2, with 10 nucleotides matching TRBD2. This CDR3 is built from 15 residues. The V gene's germline CDR1 is SNHLY and CDR2 FYNNEI. With V trimmed by 6 bases and J by 4 bases, 5 bases remained unmatched. The CDR3 loop is CASRGASGGTGELFF. The CDR3 DNA reads as TGTGCCAGCAGAGGGGCTAGCGGGGGCACCGGGGAGCTGTTTTTT.

The chain combines TRBV5-1 with TRBJ1-2; 8 bases agree with TRBD1. Trimming took 4 bases from V and 1 from J; bases not matched to a gene: 3. Per germline, CDR1 SGHRS and CDR2 YFSETQ. CDR3 size: 14 residues. CDR3 region: CASSATGGNYGYTF. The CDR3 DNA is TGCGCCAGCAGCGCCACAGGGGGTAACTATGGCTACACCTTC. Full variable domain (missing parts from reference TRBV5-1 and TRBJ1-2): KAGVTQTPRYLIKTRGQQVTLSCSPISGHRSVSWYQQTPGQGLQFLFEYFSETQRNKGNFPGRFSGRQFSNSRSEMNVSTLELGDSALYLCASSATGGNYGYTFGSGTRLTVV.

The chain uses TRBV14 and TRBJ1-1; 8 positions match TRBD1. The germline gives CDR1 SGHDN, CDR2 FVKESK. CDR3 length: 11 residues. The J segment lost 10 bases and the V segment lost 3 bases, leaving 1 base of the junction unmatched. The CDR3 reads CASSHDRGAFF. DNA for the CDR3: TGTGCCAGCAGCCATGACAGGGGAGCTTTCTTT.

This clone was seen a single time. J is TRBJ1-4 and V is TRBV5-5, with D uncertain. Per the germline V gene, CDR1 is SGHKS and CDR2 is YYEKEE (reference sequence). The CDR3 is 14 residues long. With 0 bases removed from V and 3 bases from J, the gap between germline ends came to 6 bases. CDR3 coding DNA: TGTGCCAGCAGCTTGGCCGTTGCTAATGAAAAACTGTTTTTT. This gives the protein CASSLAVANEKLFF.

The chain recombines TRBV3-1 (or the pseudogene TRBV3-2) with TRBJ1-2, with D unresolved. The CDR3 consists of 14 residues. Germline CDR1 reads LGHDT; CDR2 reads YNNKEL (reference sequence). Deletions cut 0 bases from V and 8 bases from J, with 13 bases between. The CDR3 here is CASSQELSRGGYTF. The CDR3 DNA sequence: TGTGCCAGCAGCCAAGAGCTCTCCCGCGGGGGCTACACCTTC.

The chain employs TRBV29-1 and TRBJ1-1; D is ambiguous. CDR3 length equals 12 residues. V lost 6 bases to trimming and J lost 2 bases, with 10 bases between them. Germline V gene sequence: CDR1 SQVTM, CDR2 ANQGSEA. The CDR3 DNA sequence: TGCAGCGTGGGAGGTATTAACACTGAAGCTTTCTTT. It translates to CSVGGINTEAFF. The whole variable domain, remainder taken from reference TRBV29-1 and TRBJ1-1, is SAVISQKPSRDICQRGTSLTIQCQVDSQVTMMFWYRQQPGQSLTLIATANQGSEATYESGFVIDKFPISRPNLTFSTLTVSNMSPEDSSIYLCSVGGINTEAFFGQGTRLTVV.

The CDR3 sequence is CASSPPSAGGEETQYF. The CDR3 DNA is TGTGCCAGCTCACCACCTTCCGCGGGAGGGGAAGAGACCCAGTACTTC. J is TRBJ2-5 and V is TRBV18; the match to TRBD2 covers 9 bases. CDR3 length equals 16 residues. After removal of 0 bases from V and 3 bases from J, the junction contained 5 bases not matched to a gene. Germline assignment: CDR1 KGHSH and CDR2 LQKENI. The complete variable domain, with remaining parts taken from reference TRBV18 and TRBJ2-5, reads NAGVMQNPRHLVRRRGQEARLRCSPMKGHSHVYWYRQLPEEGLKFMVYLQKENIIDESGMPKERFSAEFPKEGPSILRIQQVVRGDSAAYFCASSPPSAGGEETQYFGPGTRLLVL.

The chain carries TRBV4-3 and TRBJ1-5; the D gene is possibly TRBD1 (6 bases). The ends were cut back, 0 bases at V and 5 bases at J, with 8 bases in the middle. The germline V gene has CDR1 LGHNA and CDR2 YSLEER. CDR3 size: 14 residues. The CDR3 loop reads CASSQEGGDQPQHF. Here the CDR3 DNA reads TGCGCCAGCAGCCAAGAAGGGGGAGATCAGCCCCAGCATTTT.

This chain uses TRBV6-5 with TRBJ2-5, with 8 bases that match TRBD1. The germline V gene encodes CDR1 MNHEY and CDR2 SVGAGI. Losses at the gene ends were 0 bases for V and 5 bases for J; bases not matched to a gene: 8. The CDR3 runs to 16 residues. The chain's CDR3 is CASSYSIAGGEETQYF. Here the CDR3 DNA reads TGTGCCAGCAGTTACTCGATCGCAGGGGGCGAGGAGACCCAGTACTTC.

This chain links TRBV15 with TRBJ2-1, with 8 nucleotides matching TRBD1. CDR1 LNHNV and CDR2 YYDKDF come from the germline V gene (reference sequence). CDR3 length: 15 amino acids. Trimming at V came to 1 base and at J to 4 bases, leaving 3 bases not matched to a gene. CDR3 coding DNA: TGTGCCACCAGCAGAGCGACAGGGGCTTACAATGAGCAGTTCTTC. It encodes CATSRATGAYNEQFF.

The gene calls are TRBV19 and TRBJ1-1; D is perhaps TRBD1 (6 bases). Germline CDR1 and CDR2: LNHDA and SQIVND (reference sequence). The germline V and J ends were trimmed by 5 bases and 3 bases, with 16 bases remaining between them. This CDR3 has 15 amino acids. DNA for the CDR3: TGTGCCAGTAGTTCCCAACAGGGAATGGACACTGAAGCTTTCTTT. It is translated as CASSSQQGMDTEAFF.

By sample share, this clone is medium-sized. The genes are TRBV18 and TRBJ1-1; D call uncertain. The CDR3 covers 17 residues. V lost 0 bases, J lost 5 bases, and 19 bases lay in between. Germline CDR1 is KGHSH and CDR2 is LQKENI. This CDR3 reads CASSPPARGRGGTEAFF. The CDR3 DNA is TGTGCCAGCTCACCACCCGCTCGAGGGCGCGGTGGGACTGAAGCTTTCTTT.

The chain recombines TRBV30 with TRBJ2-1; 8 bases align to TRBD2. The CDR3 sequence is 12 residues long. J lost 15 bases, V lost 4 bases, and 11 bases had no gene match. Germline assignment: CDR1 GTSNPN and CDR2 SVGIG (reference sequence). DNA for the CDR3: TGTGCCTGGAACCCGGGAGGGCCAACTCCGTTCTTC. It encodes CAWNPGGPTPFF.

CDR3 loop: CSASAGSLNTEAFF. DNA of the CDR3: TGCAGTGCTAGTGCAGGATCCCTGAACACTGAAGCTTTCTTT. The rearrangement joins TRBV20-1 to TRBJ1-1; D gene unclear. Looked up from germline, CDR1 is DFQATT and CDR2 is SNEGSKA (reference sequence). This CDR3 is built from 14 residues. V dropped 3 bases and J dropped 0 bases, with 11 bases sitting between them.

The rearrangement uses TRBV6-5 and TRBJ1-1, with D maybe TRBD1 (5 bases). CDR3 length equals 14 residues. In germline, CDR1 is MNHEY, CDR2 SVGAGI. With 2 bases removed from V and 5 bases from J, the gap between germline ends came to 12 bases. CDR3 bases: TGTGCCAGCAGTTACGGGGGGGGTGGGACTGAAGCTTTCTTT. This encodes CASSYGGGGTEAFF.

The V gene is TRBV30, the J gene TRBJ1-5, with D tentatively TRBD1 (5 bases). The V end lost 1 base, the J end lost 3 bases, and 10 bases lay between the germline ends. The CDR3 spans 14 residues. From germline, CDR1 is GTSNPN and CDR2 SVGIG (reference sequence). The CDR3 sequence is CAWSGQGNNQPQHF. Here the CDR3 DNA reads TGTGCCTGGAGTGGCCAGGGCAACAATCAGCCCCAGCATTTT.

This clone was detected only once. The chain uses TRBV6-1 and TRBJ1-2; D not resolved. CDR1 is MNHNS, CDR2 SASEGT, per germline. Between the trimmed V and J ends, which lost 0 bases and 9 bases, there was a span of 8 bases. This CDR3 region has 12 residues. CDR3 region: CASSEAGGSYTF. The CDR3 nucleotides are TGTGCCAGCAGTGAAGCGGGAGGAAGCTACACCTTC.

This clone occurred a few times. The V and J genes are TRBV24-1 and TRBJ1-5; TRBD1 matches at 7 bases. Germline CDR1 KGHDR, CDR2 SFDVKD. CDR3 size: 15 residues. Germline trimming cut 5 bases from V and 6 bases from J; bases unmatched to any gene: 9. The CDR3 reads CATSASGGLGQPQHF. The CDR3 DNA is TGTGCCACCAGTGCCTCAGGGGGGTTGGGTCAGCCCCAGCATTTT.

This clone was observed a few times. This chain links TRBV5-1 with TRBJ1-2, with 10 nucleotides matching TRBD1. Germline CDR1 and CDR2: SGHRS and YFSETQ. The CDR3 extends over 15 amino acids. Trimming cost V 4 bases and J 8 bases; bases outside gene matches: 11. The CDR3 loop reads CASSSRDRGILGYTF. In DNA, the CDR3 is TGCGCCAGCAGCAGTAGGGACAGGGGAATCTTAGGCTACACCTTC.

CDR3 sequence: CASSTGTLTPIDNEQFF. CDR3 nucleotides: TGTGCCAGCTCAACCGGGACTCTTACCCCTATCGACAATGAGCAGTTCTTC. V and J are TRBV18 and TRBJ2-1; tentatively, D is TRBD2 (6 bases). This CDR3 contains 17 residues. V gave up 5 bases and J gave up 5 bases, with 22 bases separating them. Germline values: CDR1 KGHSH, CDR2 LQKENI. Full variable domain (rest looked up from reference TRBV18 and TRBJ2-1): NAGVMQNPRHLVRRRGQEARLRCSPMKGHSHVYWYRQLPEEGLKFMVYLQKENIIDESGMPKERFSAEFPKEGPSILRIQQVVRGDSAAYFCASSTGTLTPIDNEQFFGPGTRLTVL.